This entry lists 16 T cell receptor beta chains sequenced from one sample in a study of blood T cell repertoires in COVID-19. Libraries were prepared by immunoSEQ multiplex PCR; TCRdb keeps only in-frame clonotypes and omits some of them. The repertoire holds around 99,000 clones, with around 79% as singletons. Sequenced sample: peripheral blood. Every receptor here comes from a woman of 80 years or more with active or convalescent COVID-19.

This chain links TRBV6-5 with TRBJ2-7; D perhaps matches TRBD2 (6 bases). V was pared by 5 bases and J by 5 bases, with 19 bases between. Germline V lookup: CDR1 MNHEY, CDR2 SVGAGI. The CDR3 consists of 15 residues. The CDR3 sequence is CASSLSGESRDEQYF. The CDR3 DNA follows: TGTGCCAGCAGTCTCTCGGGAGAATCTAGGGACGAGCAGTACTTC.

The CDR3 is CASSVAPLAGGNDEQFF. The CDR3 DNA reads TGTGCCAGCAGCGTAGCCCCGCTAGCGGGAGGGAACGATGAGCAGTTCTTC. The chain is built from TRBV9 and TRBJ2-1; 12 bases map to TRBD2. This CDR3 is 17 amino acids long. Germline V CDR1 and CDR2: SGDLS, YYNGEE. J was trimmed by 8 bases and V by 0 bases; bases with no gene match: 9.

In DNA, the CDR3 is TGTGCCAGCAGCAAAGCCGGACGCAAAGGGAGGTGGACAGATACGCAGTATTTT. Translated, it gives CASSKAGRKGRWTDTQYF. This chain connects TRBV21-1 to TRBJ2-3; the D segment call TRBD2 is taken from the table without a DNA check. TRBV21-1 is termed a pseudogene. The CDR3 is 18 amino acids.

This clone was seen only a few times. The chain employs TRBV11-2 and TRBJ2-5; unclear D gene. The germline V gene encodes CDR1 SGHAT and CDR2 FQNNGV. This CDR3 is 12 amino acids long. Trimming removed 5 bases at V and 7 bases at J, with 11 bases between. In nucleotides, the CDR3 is TGTGCCAGCAGCGTCTACGTTGGGACCCAGTACTTC. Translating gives CASSVYVGTQYF.

CDR3 sequence (DNA): TGCGCCAGCAGTCAACGGGACAGGGGTGGACAAGAGACCCAGTACTTC. Amino acid sequence: CASSQRDRGGQETQYF. V and J are TRBV10-2 and TRBJ2-5; TRBD1 matches 10 bases. Germline values: CDR1 WSHSY, CDR2 SAAADI. The CDR3 has 16 amino acids. V shed 5 bases and J 2 bases; nucleotides not matched to a gene: 8.

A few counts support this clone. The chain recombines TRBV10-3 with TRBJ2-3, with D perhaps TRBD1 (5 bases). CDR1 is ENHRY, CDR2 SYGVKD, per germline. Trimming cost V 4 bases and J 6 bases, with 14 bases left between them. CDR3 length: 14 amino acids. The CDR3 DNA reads TGTGCCATCAGTGGGGGCAGGGATTCTGATACGCAGTATTTT. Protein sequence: CAISGGRDSDTQYF.

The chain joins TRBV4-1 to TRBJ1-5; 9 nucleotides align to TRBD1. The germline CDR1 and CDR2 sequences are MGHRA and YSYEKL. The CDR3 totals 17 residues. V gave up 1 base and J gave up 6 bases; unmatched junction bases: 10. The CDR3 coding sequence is TGCGCCAGCAGCCAAGCCCCTGGACAGGGGATGTTTCAGCCCCAGCATTTT. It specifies CASSQAPGQGMFQPQHF.

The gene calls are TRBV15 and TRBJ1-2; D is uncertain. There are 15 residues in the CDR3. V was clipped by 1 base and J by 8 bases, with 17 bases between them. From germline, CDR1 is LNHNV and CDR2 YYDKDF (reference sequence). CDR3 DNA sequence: TGTGCCACCAGCAGAGTAGCCTTTCCGGTCGGCGGCTACACCTTC. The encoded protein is CATSRVAFPVGGYTF.

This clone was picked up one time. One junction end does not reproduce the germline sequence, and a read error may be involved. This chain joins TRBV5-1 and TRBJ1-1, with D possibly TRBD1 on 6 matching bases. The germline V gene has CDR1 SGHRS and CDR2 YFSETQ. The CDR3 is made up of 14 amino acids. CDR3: CASSFAQGNTEAFF. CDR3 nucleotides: TGTGCCAGCAGCTTCGCACAGGGGAACACTGAAGCTTTCTTT.

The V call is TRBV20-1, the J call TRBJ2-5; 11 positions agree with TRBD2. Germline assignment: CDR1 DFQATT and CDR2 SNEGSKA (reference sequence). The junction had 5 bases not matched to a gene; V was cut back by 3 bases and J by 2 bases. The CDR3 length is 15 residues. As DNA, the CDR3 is TGCAGTGCTAGTACTAGCGGGAGTTTTCAAGAGACCCAGTACTTC. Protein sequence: CSASTSGSFQETQYF.

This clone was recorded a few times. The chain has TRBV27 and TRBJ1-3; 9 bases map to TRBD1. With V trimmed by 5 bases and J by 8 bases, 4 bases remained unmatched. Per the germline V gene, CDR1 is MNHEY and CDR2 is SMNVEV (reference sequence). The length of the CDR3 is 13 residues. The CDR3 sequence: CASSPGQGHTIYF. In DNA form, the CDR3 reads TGTGCCAGCAGTCCCGGACAGGGGCACACCATATATTTT.

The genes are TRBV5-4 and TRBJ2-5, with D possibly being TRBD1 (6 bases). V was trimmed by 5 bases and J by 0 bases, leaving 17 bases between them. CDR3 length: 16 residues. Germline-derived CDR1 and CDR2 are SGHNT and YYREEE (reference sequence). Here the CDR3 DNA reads TGTGCCAGCAGACGCCAGGGGCCCCGGTACCAAGAGACCCAGTACTTC. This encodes CASRRQGPRYQETQYF.

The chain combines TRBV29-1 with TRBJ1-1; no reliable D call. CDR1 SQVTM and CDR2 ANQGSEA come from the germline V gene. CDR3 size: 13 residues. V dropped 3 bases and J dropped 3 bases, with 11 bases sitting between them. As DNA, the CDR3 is TGCAGCGTTGATGGGAACGGGGACACTGAAGCTTTCTTT. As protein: CSVDGNGDTEAFF. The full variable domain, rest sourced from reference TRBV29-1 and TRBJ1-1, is SAVISQKPSRDICQRGTSLTIQCQVDSQVTMMFWYRQQPGQSLTLIATANQGSEATYESGFVIDKFPISRPNLTFSTLTVSNMSPEDSSIYLCSVDGNGDTEAFFGQGTRLTVV.

CDR3 amino acids: CASSLVYTDTQYF. The CDR3 DNA reads TGTGCCAGCAGCTTAGTTTACACAGATACGCAGTATTTT. The chain links TRBV7-2 to TRBJ2-3, with D unclear. Deletions cut 1 base from V and 2 bases from J, with 4 bases between. The CDR3 is 13 amino acids. Looked up from germline, CDR1 is SGHTA and CDR2 is FQGNSA.

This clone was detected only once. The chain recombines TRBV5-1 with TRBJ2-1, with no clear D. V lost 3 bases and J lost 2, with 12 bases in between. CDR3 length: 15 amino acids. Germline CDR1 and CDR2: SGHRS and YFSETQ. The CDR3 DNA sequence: TGCGCCAGCAGCTATGGAGCTGGTACCTACAATGAGCAGTTCTTC. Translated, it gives CASSYGAGTYNEQFF.

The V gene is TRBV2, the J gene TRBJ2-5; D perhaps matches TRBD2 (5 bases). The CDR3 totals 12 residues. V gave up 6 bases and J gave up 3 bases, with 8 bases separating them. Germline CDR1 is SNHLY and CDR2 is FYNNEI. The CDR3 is CASRLGKETQYF. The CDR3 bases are TGTGCCAGCAGGCTCGGGAAAGAGACCCAGTACTTC.